This T cell receptor (beta chain) was identified during a study of shared clonotypes between healthy human individuals. TCRdb's copy holds only in-frame clones and misses some; the assay was immunoSEQ multiplex PCR. The table lists about 820,000 clones, 80% to 95% of them singletons. Germline CDR1 is SGHDT and CDR2 is YYEEEE. This CDR3 comprises 17 residues. V lost 5 bases, J lost 6 bases, and 26 bases lay in between. CD45RO negativity and positive selection for CCR7 defined naive CD8 cells, a population that excluded terminally differentiated effector memory CD45RA+ cells. Among the donors, all were Caucasian adults who lived in Nashville, Tennessee.

This chain joins TRBV5-6 and TRBJ1-2; TRBD1 is a possible D gene (5 bases). Material for sequencing was naive CD8+ T cells sorted from blood. The TCR sequence derives from a man aged 25-45 years in good health. Here the CDR3 reads CASRPGVTGGADDGYTF. The CDR3 region has the DNA TGTGCCAGCAGACCGGGGGTGACCGGCGGGGCCGACGATGGCTACACCTTC.